A single sample is the source of the 28 T cell receptor beta chains below, sequenced in a study of T-cell memory formation after mild COVID-19 (TCRdb year 2021). Library preparation was by 5' RACE. For sequencing, an Illumina NovaSeq 6000 was employed. TCRdb reran the public reads through fastp at Q25 and MiXCR, keeping productive beta chains. Each CDR3 protein gets just one entry, which takes the most common genes and DNA from the rows behind it. This sample comprises more than 450,000 distinct CDR3 sequences, more than 15% of them detected only once. 12% of the sample is in the top ten clones. Sample: PBMCs or a T cell subset sorted from them (not recorded which). These receptors all stem from an adult woman who had mild COVID-19 (a few samples of this study predate the infection). The sample titles of this study are shuffled in the database, so cell type and time point are left out; the donor was told from shared clones.

This clonotype showed up just a few times. The V gene is TRBV2, the J gene TRBJ2-5, with 9 bases that match TRBD1. From germline, CDR1 is SNHLY and CDR2 FYNNEI. V was pared by 11 bases and J by 1 base, with 5 bases of the junction left unmatched. The length of the CDR3 is 13 residues. CDR3 protein: CAGGTGPQETQYF. The CDR3 coding sequence is TGTGCCGGAGGGACAGGGCCCCAAGAGACCCAGTACTTC.

This clonotype has ten or more counts. This chain uses TRBV7-2 with TRBJ2-7, with 7 bases lining up with TRBD2. The CDR3 runs 13 residues. Germline loops: CDR1 SGHTA, CDR2 FQGNSA. J gave up 5 bases and V 3 bases, and 4 bases lay outside the gene matches. The CDR3, as DNA: TGTGCCAGCAGCTTTCGCGGGAGCCACGAGCAGTACTTC. Translated: CASSFRGSHEQYF.

The chain recombines TRBV3-1 with TRBJ2-5; unclear D gene. Trimming stripped 0 bases from V and 6 bases from J, with 5 bases between. Germline CDR1 reads LGHDT; CDR2 reads YNNKEL (reference sequence). The CDR3 is 12 amino acids. For the CDR3, the DNA is TGTGCCAGCAGCCAAGAGCGAAAGACCCAGTACTTC. Amino acid sequence: CASSQERKTQYF.

This clonotype was seen more than once but under ten times. V gene TRBV15 combines with J gene TRBJ2-5, with 9 bases fitting TRBD2. The CDR3 runs 16 residues. The germline V gene has CDR1 LNHNV and CDR2 YYDKDF (reference sequence). J was trimmed by 5 bases and V by 2 bases; bases with no gene match: 9. The CDR3 DNA reads TGTGCCACCAGCAGAAGAAATAGCGGGAGTGGGGAGACCCAGTACTTC. This sequence encodes CATSRRNSGSGETQYF.

The genes are TRBV6-2 or TRBV6-3 and TRBJ2-1, with TRBD2 as a possible D gene (6 bases). CDR1 is MNHEY and CDR2 is SVGEGT in the germline V gene. The CDR3 covers 16 residues. V was shortened by 7 bases and J by 1 base, with 17 bases between the two germline ends. CDR3 sequence: CASTYAGTRSYNEQFF. The CDR3 region has the DNA TGTGCCAGCACCTACGCCGGGACTCGATCCTACAATGAGCAGTTCTTC.

The chain joins TRBV4-1 to TRBJ2-1, with D possibly TRBD2 on 6 matching bases. CDR1 is MGHRA, CDR2 YSYEKL, per germline. This CDR3 has 16 residues. V was cut by 4 bases and J by 2 bases, with 15 bases left in between. CDR3 amino acids: CASSPFGTGAYNEQFF. CDR3 nucleotide sequence: TGCGCCAGCAGCCCCTTTGGGACTGGGGCCTACAATGAGCAGTTCTTC.

The chain has TRBV6-2 or TRBV6-3 and TRBJ1-2; 7 bases line up with TRBD1. V lost 6 bases to trimming and J lost 8 bases; unmatched junction nucleotides: 12. The CDR3 contains 14 residues. Germline CDR1 MNHEY, CDR2 SVGEGT. This CDR3 reads CASRGGGRDGGYTF. CDR3 nucleotide sequence: TGTGCCAGCAGAGGAGGGGGCAGGGATGGAGGCTACACCTTC.

This clonotype was seen repeatedly, ten times or more. The V gene is TRBV7-2, the J gene TRBJ2-5, with D unclear. This CDR3 region has 15 residues. V lost 2 bases to trimming and J lost 2 bases, with 12 bases between them. Germline V gene sequence: CDR1 SGHTA, CDR2 FQGNSA. The CDR3 sequence is CASSLRRGVQETQYF. The CDR3 DNA follows: TGTGCCAGCAGCTTAAGGCGAGGTGTGCAAGAGACCCAGTACTTC.

This sequence joins TRBV6-2 or TRBV6-3 and TRBJ2-2; 7 nucleotides match TRBD2. This CDR3 is built from 16 residues. Per germline, CDR1 MNHEY and CDR2 SVGEGT. Trimming at V came to 5 bases and at J to 5 bases, leaving 11 bases not matched to a gene. CDR3 DNA sequence: TGTGCCAGCAGTACGATAGCCCGGACTAGAACCGGGGAGCTGTTTTTT. Translation gives CASSTIARTRTGELFF.

The chain combines TRBV15 with TRBJ1-4; a weak D match, TRBD1 (6 bases). The CDR3 is 16 amino acids. Germline V gives CDR1 LNHNV, CDR2 YYDKDF (reference sequence). V was trimmed by 1 base and J by 1 base, leaving 10 bases between them. The CDR3 spells CATSRARTETNEKLFF. CDR3 DNA: TGTGCCACCAGCAGAGCCAGGACAGAAACTAATGAAAAACTGTTTTTT.

Comments on this clonotype: This could be a read error, since a much larger clone is one nucleotide away. The gene calls are TRBV29-1 and TRBJ2-4, with D possibly TRBD2 on 5 matching bases. The CDR3 runs 14 residues. Germline CDR1 and CDR2: SQVTM and ANQGSEA. This CDR3 is CSVEDHLAKNIKYF. In nucleotides, the CDR3 is TGCAGCGTTGAAGATCATCTAGCCAAAAACATTAAGTACTTC. The whole variable domain, filled in from reference TRBV29-1 and TRBJ2-4, reads SAVISQKPSRDICQRGTSLTIQCQVDSQVTMMFWYRQQPGQSLTLIATANQGSEATYESGFVIDKFPISRPNLTFSTLTVSNMSPEDSSIYLCSVEDHLAKNIKYFGAGTRLSVL.

This clonotype showed up just a few times. V gene TRBV20-1 combines with J gene TRBJ2-1; TRBD1 aligns across 11 bases. V shed 3 bases and J 8 bases; nucleotides not matched to a gene: 9. The CDR3 runs to 15 residues. Germline values: CDR1 DFQATT, CDR2 SNEGSKA (reference sequence). The CDR3 DNA reads TGCAGTGCTAGTCCTCGGACAGGGGGCTTAGATGAGCAGTTCTTC. It is translated as CSASPRTGGLDEQFF.

The rearrangement uses TRBV12-3 or TRBV12-4 and TRBJ2-3, with D possibly TRBD1 on 5 matching bases. There are 15 residues in the CDR3. V was clipped by 2 bases and J by 0 bases, with 9 bases between them. Here the CDR3 DNA reads TGTGCCAGCAGTTTATGGGGCGCTAGCACAGATACGCAGTATTTT. Translation gives CASSLWGASTDTQYF.

The chain uses TRBV7-2 and TRBJ2-3; 11 nucleotides agree with TRBD2. V shed 5 bases and J 11 bases; nucleotides not matched to a gene: 9. Looked up from germline, CDR1 is SGHTA and CDR2 is FQGNSA. This CDR3 has 14 residues. The DNA for the CDR3 is TGTGCCAGCAGCCCAATAGCGGGAGGGCTCGGGCAGTATTTT. Amino acid sequence: CASSPIAGGLGQYF.

This clonotype was seen only a few times. The genes are TRBV12-3 or TRBV12-4 and TRBJ2-5; 10 nucleotides agree with TRBD1. The CDR3 loop spans 14 amino acids. V lost 8 bases, J lost 5 bases, and 8 bases stayed unmatched. The CDR3 DNA is TGTGCCAGCCGAGAGACAGGGGGCGCCGAGACCCAGTACTTC. Translated: CASRETGGAETQYF.

A remark on this clonotype: A read error may produce the germline difference seen at one junction end. V gene TRBV6-1 combines with J gene TRBJ1-1; D unresolved. This CDR3 is built from 13 residues. Germline loops: CDR1 MNHNS, CDR2 SASEGT. The CDR3 is CASGEVMNTEAFF. The CDR3 DNA follows: TGTGCCAGCGGTGAAGTCATGAACACTGAAGCTTTCTTT.

The V call is TRBV29-1, the J call TRBJ2-1, with a possible D match to TRBD1 (6 bases). The V gene lost 1 base and the J gene lost 5 bases, with 15 bases spanning the gap. The CDR3 length is 15 residues. Germline CDR1 and CDR2: SQVTM and ANQGSEA. CDR3 DNA sequence: TGCAGCGTTGAAGGGGGGCCCAGGTCCCACAATGAGCAGTTCTTC. It encodes CSVEGGPRSHNEQFF.

CDR3 loop: CSARVGLSSYNEQFF. The CDR3 DNA reads as TGCAGTGCTAGAGTTGGCCTGAGCTCCTACAATGAGCAGTTCTTC. The chain couples TRBV20-1 to TRBJ2-1; D not certain. CDR1 and CDR2 (germline): DFQATT, SNEGSKA (reference sequence). This CDR3 comprises 15 residues. V was clipped by 1 base and J by 0 bases, with 10 bases between them.

V and J are TRBV27 and TRBJ2-5; a possible D gene is TRBD2 (7 bases). In germline, CDR1 is MNHEY, CDR2 SMNVEV (reference sequence). Trimming removed 6 bases at V and 7 bases at J, with 21 bases between. This CDR3 spans 15 amino acids. In DNA form, the CDR3 reads TGTGCCAGCAGCCCAAGGGGGGACTATGTGGGGACCCAGTACTTC. This gives the protein CASSPRGDYVGTQYF.

This clonotype was detected a few times. The chain has TRBV7-3 and TRBJ2-5; D unresolved. Germline V gene lookup returns CDR1 SGHTA and CDR2 FQGTGA. Trimming pared 4 bases from V and 5 bases from J, leaving 11 bases between. This CDR3 region has 13 residues. The CDR3 spells CASSSNYGETQYF. For the CDR3, the DNA is TGTGCCAGCAGCTCAAACTATGGGGAGACCCAGTACTTC.

The chain carries TRBV12-3 or TRBV12-4 and TRBJ1-2, with D uncertain. V was cut by 5 bases and J by 6 bases, with 4 bases left in between. CDR3 length: 10 amino acids. CDR3 amino acids: CASSRDGYTF. The DNA of the CDR3 is TGTGCCAGCAGTCGAGATGGCTACACCTTC.

The chain carries TRBV7-6 and TRBJ1-2; D is ambiguous. Germline V CDR1 and CDR2: SGHVS, FNYEAQ. With 4 bases removed from V and 8 bases from J, the gap between germline ends came to 29 bases. This CDR3 is 18 amino acids long. The CDR3 loop is CASSSQPSLLVPYEGYTF. The DNA of the CDR3 is TGTGCCAGCAGCTCACAACCGTCCCTTTTAGTCCCCTATGAGGGCTACACCTTC.

The chain uses TRBV27 and TRBJ2-1, with 8 bases fitting TRBD2. The junction had 3 bases not matched to a gene; V was cut back by 3 bases and J by 8 bases. The CDR3 has 13 residues. Germline V gene lookup returns CDR1 MNHEY and CDR2 SMNVEV (reference sequence). The CDR3 DNA follows: TGTGCCAGCAGTTTCTCTAGCGGGTATGAGCAGTTCTTC. As protein: CASSFSSGYEQFF.

V gene TRBV30 combines with J gene TRBJ2-1, with TRBD2 as a possible D gene (6 bases). The CDR3 runs 14 residues. Trimming left V 4 bases short and J 3 bases short, with 13 bases between. The germline V gene has CDR1 GTSNPN and CDR2 SVGIG (reference sequence). CDR3 region: CAWTMDYRYNEQFF. CDR3 nucleotides: TGTGCCTGGACGATGGACTACCGCTACAATGAGCAGTTCTTC.

This clonotype was found many times. This sequence joins TRBV6-2 or TRBV6-3 and TRBJ2-1; the D gene is possibly TRBD2 (5 bases). The CDR3 length is 14 residues. V lost 6 bases and J lost 1, with 10 bases in between. Germline loops: CDR1 MNHEY, CDR2 SVGEGT. The CDR3 DNA follows: TGTGCCAGCAGCCCACTAGATTCCTACAATGAGCAGTTCTTC. Amino acid sequence: CASSPLDSYNEQFF.

This sequence joins TRBV12-3 or TRBV12-4 and TRBJ2-5; D uncertain. This CDR3 has 11 amino acids. Trimming cost V 7 bases and J 9 bases, with 12 bases left between them. CDR3 bases: TGTGCCAGCACCTCAAAGGGCCCCCAGTACTTC. It specifies CASTSKGPQYF.

This clonotype was seen more than once but under ten times. The chain links TRBV7-9 to TRBJ2-7, with a weak D call TRBD1 (6 bases). Trimming left V 5 bases short and J 3 bases short, with 11 bases between. Germline V gene data show CDR1 as SEHNR and CDR2 as FQNEAQ (reference sequence). The CDR3 sequence is 13 residues long. CDR3 sequence (DNA): TGTGCCAGCAGCCCATTAGGGGGCTACGAGCAGTACTTC. It yields the protein CASSPLGGYEQYF.

The rearrangement links TRBV10-3 to TRBJ2-7, with 12 bases fitting TRBD2. Germline V gene lookup returns CDR1 ENHRY and CDR2 SYGVKD. V lost 10 bases, J lost 2 bases, and 6 bases stayed unmatched. CDR3 length equals 14 residues. CDR3 nucleotide sequence: TGTGCCACCCAACTAGCGGGGGGACCCTACGAGCAGTACTTC. Residues: CATQLAGGPYEQYF.